This T cell receptor (beta chain) was recovered during a study of blood T cell repertoires in COVID-19. As for the study in general: Italy, Spain and the United States were the sources of the convalescent and acute COVID-19 samples. Sample material is recorded as cDNA or gDNA derived from T cells, B-cell-depleted T cells, or PBMCs.

Under the authors' procedure: Estimation of nucleated cell counts was performed using reference gene primer amplification. TCRdb keeps only in-frame clones here, not all; method: immunoSEQ multiplex PCR. V and J calls and clone size are as listed in that table; D and trimming were resolved from the DNA. The data contain almost 45,000 clones, approximately 70% of them singletons. The V segment lost 4 bases and the J segment 5 bases; nucleotides outside the gene matches: 8. CDR1 is SGHTA and CDR2 is FQGTGA in the germline V gene. CDR3 length: 16 amino acids. The receptor comes from a man at least 80 years old with acute or convalescent COVID-19. V usage is TRBV7-3 and J usage is TRBJ2-1, with TRBD2 identical over 10 bases. The sequencing sample was made of peripheral blood. CDR3 amino acids: CASSSAGGPFNNEQFF. The DNA for the CDR3 is TGTGCCAGCAGCTCAGCGGGAGGGCCGTTTAACAATGAGCAGTTCTTC.